Below, one TCR beta chain is given with its context. The sample originates from a study of blood T cells in healthy people across ages. The V gene lost 1 base and the J gene lost 6 bases, with 7 bases spanning the gap. Per germline, CDR1 MDHEN and CDR2 SYDVKM. CDR3 size: 13 residues. A second about 7 to 12 cycle PCR used barcoded and J-beta primers. One entry per CDR3 protein results from TCRdb running MiXCR on the 5' RACE reads. Among about 280,000 distinct CDR3 sequences listed, 25% to 30% were seen once. Sequencing used blood. V is TRBV28 and J is TRBJ2-1; D not resolved. This sequence originates from a woman in her seventies in good health. This CDR3 reads CASSLSATNEQFF. The CDR3 bases are TGTGCCAGCAGTTTATCCGCTACCAATGAGCAGTTCTTC.